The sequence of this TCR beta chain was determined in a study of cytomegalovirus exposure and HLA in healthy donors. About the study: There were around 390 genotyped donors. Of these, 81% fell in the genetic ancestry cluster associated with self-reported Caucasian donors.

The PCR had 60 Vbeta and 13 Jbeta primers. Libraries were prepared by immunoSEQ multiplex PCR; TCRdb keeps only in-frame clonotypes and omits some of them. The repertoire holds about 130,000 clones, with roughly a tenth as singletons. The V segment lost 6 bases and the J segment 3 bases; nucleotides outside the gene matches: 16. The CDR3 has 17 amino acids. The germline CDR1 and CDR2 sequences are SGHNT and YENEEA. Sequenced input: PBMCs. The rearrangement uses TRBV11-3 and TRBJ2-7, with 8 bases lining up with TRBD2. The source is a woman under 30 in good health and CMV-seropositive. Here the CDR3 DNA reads TGTGCCAGCAGTCCCTTTTCGGGAGGGTTACGGGTCTACGAGCAGTACTTC. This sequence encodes CASSPFSGGLRVYEQYF.